These 3 T cell receptor beta chains were sequenced from one sample in a study of Ad26.COV2.S vaccination and SARS-CoV-2 variants. Measured with immunoSEQ multiplex PCR; TCRdb has only the in-frame clones, and not every one. Of 400,000 to 450,000 clones listed, 80% to 95% were seen once; the top ten hold more than 10%. Described treatment: around 19 received Ad26.COV2.S at low or high dose, single or two shots; about 5 received placebo; per-sample allocation not given. Samples analyzed were those drawn on day 63 after the first vaccine or placebo injection. The sequencing here drew on peripheral blood, taken in a trial of Ad26.COV2.S vaccine versus placebo. Every receptor here comes from a person between 18 and 65 years old who received the Ad26.COV2.S COVID-19 vaccine or a placebo.

V is TRBV12-3 or TRBV12-4 and J is TRBJ2-6; D unresolved. V lost 8 bases to trimming and J lost 0 bases, with 2 bases between them. CDR3 length equals 12 residues. CDR3 protein: CASHSGANVLTF. CDR3 sequence (DNA): TGTGCCAGCCACTCTGGGGCCAACGTCCTGACTTTC.

The chain uses TRBV4-1 and TRBJ2-7, with 12 bases lining up with TRBD2. CDR1 MGHRA and CDR2 YSYEKL come from the germline V gene. This CDR3 is 15 amino acids long. The ends lost 2 bases at V and 6 bases at J; junction bases unmatched: 5. The CDR3 DNA reads TGCGCCAGCAGCCAACGACTAGCGGGAGCTTTCGAGCAGTACTTC. Its translation is CASSQRLAGAFEQYF.

This clone came up once. This chain connects TRBV7-9 to TRBJ2-7; the match to TRBD2 covers 12 bases. Germline CDR1 reads SEHNR; CDR2 reads FQNEAQ (reference sequence). After removal of 5 bases from V and 4 bases from J, the junction contained 6 bases not matched to a gene. The CDR3 length is 15 residues. CDR3 DNA sequence: TGTGCCAGCAGCAAAACGACTAGCGGGAGTTACGAGCAGTACTTC. Residues: CASSKTTSGSYEQYF. The variable domain in full, completed from reference TRBV7-9 and TRBJ2-7, reads DTGVSQNPRHKITKRGQNVTFRCDPISEHNRLYWYRQTLGQGPEFLTYFQNEAQLEKSRLLSDRFSAERPKGSFSTLEIQRTEQGDSAMYLCASSKTTSGSYEQYFGPGTRLTVT.